The clone carrying this T cell receptor (beta chain) has at least ten counts. Antigen unknown. The CDR3 runs 18 residues. Germline lookup yields CDR1 PRHDT and CDR2 FYEKMQ (reference sequence). Trimming took 4 bases from V and 7 from J; bases not matched to a gene: 18. The sample originates from a study of molecular identifiers for immune sequencing clone quantification. Overall study findings and caveats: One cell's worth of spiked Jurkat TCR RNA was reportedly detectable among some 1 million naive cells.

Using 10%, 30% or 50% RNA, naive CD8 libraries were derived from roughly 20,000 to 1,000,000 sorted cells. Using its own MiXCR run on the PCR reads, TCRdb lists one record per CDR3 protein. This table holds tens of thousands of distinct CDR3 sequences, about 19% found once. The chain uses TRBV13 and TRBJ2-7; TRBD2 agrees at 11 bases. The clonotype originates from a human donor in good health. Some libraries in this study had Jurkat cell RNA spiked in. The sequenced material came from naive CD8+ T cells from blood, with Jurkat cell RNA spiked in. Stated subset: FACS-sorted CD8+CD4-CCR7+CD45RA+ naive T cells. CDR3 nucleotide sequence: TGTGCCAGCAGCTCGGGGCTAGCGGGGGGCCTCCGAGAGGGTGAGCAGTACTTC. As protein: CASSSGLAGGLREGEQYF.